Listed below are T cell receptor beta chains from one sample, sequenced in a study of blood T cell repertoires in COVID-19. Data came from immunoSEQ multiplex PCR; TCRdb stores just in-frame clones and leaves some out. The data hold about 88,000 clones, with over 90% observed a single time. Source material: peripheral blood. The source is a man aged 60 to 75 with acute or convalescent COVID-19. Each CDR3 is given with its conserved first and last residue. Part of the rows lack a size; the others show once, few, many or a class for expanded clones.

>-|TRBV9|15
CASSTIDYHTDTQYF
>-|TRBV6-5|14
CASTEGLAGYEQYF
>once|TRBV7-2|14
CASNRGPGTGELFF
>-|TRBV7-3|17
CASSLTKGAPGANVLTF
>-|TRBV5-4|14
CASSSLGGGETQYF
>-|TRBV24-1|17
CATSDAGTQTSTDTQYF
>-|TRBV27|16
CASSLSIQGNGSPLHF
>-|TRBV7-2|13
CASSPIRGTEAFF
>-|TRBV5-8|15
CASRQTGGNTGELFF
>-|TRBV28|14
CASSTSVSTDTQYF
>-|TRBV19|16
CASSIASGHSYNEQFF
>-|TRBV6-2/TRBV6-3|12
CASSQITYEQYF
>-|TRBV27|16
CASSLWSGVMNTEAFF
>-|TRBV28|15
CASSLMGQKNQPQHF
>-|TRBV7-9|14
CASSRGQGHEKLFF
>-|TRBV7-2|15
CASSLGGSAYNEQFF
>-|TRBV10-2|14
CASSESGSNQPQHF
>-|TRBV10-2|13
CASALTVETEAFF
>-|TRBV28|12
CASSPGGYEQYF
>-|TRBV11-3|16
CASSQLAGGPADTQYF
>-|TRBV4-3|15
CASSQEGQLNYEQYF
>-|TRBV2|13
CASDTGLGGGYTF
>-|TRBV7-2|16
CASSLDLAGGKETQYF
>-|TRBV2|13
CASSLRGDSPLHF
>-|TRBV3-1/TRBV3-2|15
CASTTAGGPPYEQYF
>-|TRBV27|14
CASSWVTGTDTQYF
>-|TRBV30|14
CAWSVGRGGQPQHF
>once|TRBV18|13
CASSDTGFDGYTF
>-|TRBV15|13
CATSWDRDTEAFF
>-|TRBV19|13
CASSMFGTGELFF
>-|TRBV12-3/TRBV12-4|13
CASSGQSNTEAFF
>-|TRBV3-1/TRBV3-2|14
CASSPGASNQPQHF
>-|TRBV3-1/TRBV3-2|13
CASSQDTNQPQHF
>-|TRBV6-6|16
CASRKVGLAGSEEQYF
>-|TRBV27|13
CASSYPSTGELFF
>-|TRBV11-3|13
CASSPQDTGELFF
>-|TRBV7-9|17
CASSKSSGTGFTDTQYF
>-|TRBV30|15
CAWSSSVRDNEKLFF
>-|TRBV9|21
CASSVGPLEFTSGQLTDTQYF
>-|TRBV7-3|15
CASSLAASGRGEQFF